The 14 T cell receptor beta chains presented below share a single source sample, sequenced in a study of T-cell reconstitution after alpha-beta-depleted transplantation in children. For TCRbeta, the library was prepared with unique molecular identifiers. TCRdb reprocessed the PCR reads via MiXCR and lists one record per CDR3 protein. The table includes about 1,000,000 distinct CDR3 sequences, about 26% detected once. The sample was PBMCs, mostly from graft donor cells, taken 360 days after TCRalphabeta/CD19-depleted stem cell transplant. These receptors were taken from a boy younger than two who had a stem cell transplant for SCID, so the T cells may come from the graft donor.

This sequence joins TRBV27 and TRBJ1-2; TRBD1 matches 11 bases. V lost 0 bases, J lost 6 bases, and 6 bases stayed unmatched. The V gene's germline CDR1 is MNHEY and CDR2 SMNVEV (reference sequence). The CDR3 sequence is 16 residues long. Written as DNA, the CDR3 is TGTGCCAGCAGTTTATCAGGACAGGGGGCACCTGATGGCTACACCTTC. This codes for CASSLSGQGAPDGYTF.

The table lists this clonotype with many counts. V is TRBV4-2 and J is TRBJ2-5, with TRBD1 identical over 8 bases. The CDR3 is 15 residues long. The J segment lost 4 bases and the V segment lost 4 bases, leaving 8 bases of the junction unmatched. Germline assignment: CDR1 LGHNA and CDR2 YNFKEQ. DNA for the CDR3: TGTGCCAGCAGCCCGGACAGGGAAGGTGGAGAGACCCAGTACTTC. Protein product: CASSPDREGGETQYF.

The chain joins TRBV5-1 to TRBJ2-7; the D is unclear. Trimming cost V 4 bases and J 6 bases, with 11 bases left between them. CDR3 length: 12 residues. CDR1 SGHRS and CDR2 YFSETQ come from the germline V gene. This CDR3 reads CASSRPGSEQYF. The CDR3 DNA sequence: TGCGCCAGCAGCCGCCCCGGAAGCGAGCAGTACTTC.

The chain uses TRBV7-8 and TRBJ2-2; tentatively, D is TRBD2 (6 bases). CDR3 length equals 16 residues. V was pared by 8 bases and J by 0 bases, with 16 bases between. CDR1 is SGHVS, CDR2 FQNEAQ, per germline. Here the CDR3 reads CASVNLARSNTGELFF. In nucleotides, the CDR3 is TGTGCCAGCGTGAATCTAGCGCGATCGAACACCGGGGAGCTGTTTTTT. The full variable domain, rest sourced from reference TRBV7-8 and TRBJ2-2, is GAGVSQSPRYKVAKRGQDVALRCDPISGHVSLFWYQQALGQGPEFLTYFQNEAQLDKSGLPSDRFFAERPEGSVSTLKIQRTQQEDSAVYLCASVNLARSNTGELFFGEGSRLTVL.

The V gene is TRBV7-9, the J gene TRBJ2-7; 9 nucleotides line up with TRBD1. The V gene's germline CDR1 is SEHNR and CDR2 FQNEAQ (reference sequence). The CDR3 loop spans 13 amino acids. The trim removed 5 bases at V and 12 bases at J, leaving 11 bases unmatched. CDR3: CASSPRDREGGYF. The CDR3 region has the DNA TGTGCCAGCAGCCCCCGGGACAGGGAAGGCGGGTACTTC.

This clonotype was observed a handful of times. CDR3: CASSVGQITTDTQYF. As DNA, the CDR3 is TGTGCCAGCAGCGTCGGACAGATCACCACAGATACGCAGTATTTT. This sequence joins TRBV9 and TRBJ2-3; TRBD1 is a possible D gene (6 bases). CDR3 length equals 15 residues. V was clipped by 2 bases and J by 2 bases, with 12 bases between them. Germline V gene sequence: CDR1 SGDLS, CDR2 YYNGEE.

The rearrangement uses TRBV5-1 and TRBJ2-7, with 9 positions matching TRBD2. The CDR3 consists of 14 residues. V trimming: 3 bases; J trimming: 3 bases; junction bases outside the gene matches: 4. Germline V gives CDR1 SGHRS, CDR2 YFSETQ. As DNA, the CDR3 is TGCGCCAGCAGCTCTAGCGGGGAAAACTACGAGCAGTACTTC. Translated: CASSSSGENYEQYF.

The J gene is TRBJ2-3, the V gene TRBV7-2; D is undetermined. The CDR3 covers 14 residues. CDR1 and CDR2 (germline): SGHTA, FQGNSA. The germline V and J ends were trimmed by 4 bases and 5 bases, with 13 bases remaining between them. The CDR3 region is CASSYPADEDTQYF. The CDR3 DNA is TGTGCCAGCAGCTACCCCGCGGACGAAGATACGCAGTATTTT.

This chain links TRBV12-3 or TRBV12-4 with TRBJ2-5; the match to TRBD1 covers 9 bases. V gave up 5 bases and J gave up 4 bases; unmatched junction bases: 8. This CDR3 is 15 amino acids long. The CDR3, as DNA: TGTGCCAGCAGTCGCACAGGGGGCGCGGGAGAGACCCAGTACTTC. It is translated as CASSRTGGAGETQYF.

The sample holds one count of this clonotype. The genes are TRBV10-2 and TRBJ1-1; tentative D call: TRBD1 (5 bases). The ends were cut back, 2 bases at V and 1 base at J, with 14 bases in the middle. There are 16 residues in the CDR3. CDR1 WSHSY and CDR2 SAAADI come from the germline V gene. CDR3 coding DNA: TGCGCCAGCAGTGAGATGGAGGGGCGCGGGAACACTGAAGCTTTCTTT. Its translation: CASSEMEGRGNTEAFF.

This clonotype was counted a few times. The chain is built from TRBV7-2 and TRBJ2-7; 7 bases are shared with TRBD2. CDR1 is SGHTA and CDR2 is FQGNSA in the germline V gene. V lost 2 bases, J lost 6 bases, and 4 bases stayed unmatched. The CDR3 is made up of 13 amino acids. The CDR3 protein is CASSLNWGGEQYF. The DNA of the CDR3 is TGTGCCAGCAGCTTAAACTGGGGGGGCGAGCAGTACTTC. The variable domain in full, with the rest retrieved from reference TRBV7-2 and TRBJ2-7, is GAGVSQSPSNKVTEKGKDVELRCDPISGHTALYWYRQSLGQGLEFLIYFQGNSAPDKSGLPSDRFSAERTGGSVSTLTIQRTQQEDSAVYLCASSLNWGGEQYFGPGTRLTVT.

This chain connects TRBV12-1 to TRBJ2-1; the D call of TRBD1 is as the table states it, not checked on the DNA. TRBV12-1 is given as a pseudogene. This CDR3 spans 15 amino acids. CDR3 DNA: TGTGCCAGCAGTTTGCGCGGGGGGAGACACAATGAGCAGTTCTTC. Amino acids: CASSLRGGRHNEQFF.

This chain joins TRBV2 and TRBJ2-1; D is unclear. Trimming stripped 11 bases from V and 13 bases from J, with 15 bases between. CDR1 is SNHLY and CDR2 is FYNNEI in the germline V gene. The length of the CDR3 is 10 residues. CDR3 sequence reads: CAVSGVAQFF. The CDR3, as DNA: TGTGCCGTCAGTGGGGTAGCCCAGTTCTTC. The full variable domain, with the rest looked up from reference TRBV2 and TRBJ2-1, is EPEVTQTPSHQVTQMGQEVILRCVPISNHLYFYWYRQILGQKVEFLVSFYNNEISEKSEIFDDQFSVERPDGSNFTLKIRSTKLEDSAMYFCAVSGVAQFFGPGTRLTVL.

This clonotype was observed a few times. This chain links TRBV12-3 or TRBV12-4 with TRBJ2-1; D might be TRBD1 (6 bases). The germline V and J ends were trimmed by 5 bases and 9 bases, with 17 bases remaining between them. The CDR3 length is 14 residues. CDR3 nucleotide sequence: TGTGCCAGCAGTCAAAAGAACAGGGAAACTGAGCAGTTCTTC. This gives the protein CASSQKNRETEQFF.